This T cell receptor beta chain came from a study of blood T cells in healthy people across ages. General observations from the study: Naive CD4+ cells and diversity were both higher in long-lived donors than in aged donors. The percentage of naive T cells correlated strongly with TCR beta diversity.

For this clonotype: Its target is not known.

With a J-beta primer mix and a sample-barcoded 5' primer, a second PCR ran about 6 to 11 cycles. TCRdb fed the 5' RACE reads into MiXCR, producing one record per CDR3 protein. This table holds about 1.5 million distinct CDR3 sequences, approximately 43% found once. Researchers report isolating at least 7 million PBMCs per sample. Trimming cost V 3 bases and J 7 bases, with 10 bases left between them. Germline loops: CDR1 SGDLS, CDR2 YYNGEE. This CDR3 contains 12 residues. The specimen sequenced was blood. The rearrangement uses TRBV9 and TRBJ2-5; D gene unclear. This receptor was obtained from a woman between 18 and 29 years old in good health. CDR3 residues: CASSESRGTQYF. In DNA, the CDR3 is TGTGCCAGCAGCGAGTCACGCGGGACCCAGTACTTC.